The source of this T cell receptor (beta chain) is a study of control samples from healthy donors and cancer patients. Sequenced by immunoSEQ multiplex PCR; TCRdb stores in-frame clones only, minus some. The data contain about 140,000 clones, about nine tenths of them singletons. The CDR3 consists of 15 residues. The V gene's germline CDR1 is KGHDR and CDR2 SFDVKD. V dropped 5 bases and J dropped 6 bases, with 16 bases sitting between them. This clonotype was obtained from a young man in good health. The sequenced sample was blood. V gene TRBV24-1 combines with J gene TRBJ2-1, with a possible D match to TRBD2 (6 bases). The CDR3, as DNA: TGTGCCACCAGTGGTGCTAGCGTGGATTTCAATGAGCAGTTCTTC. As protein: CATSGASVDFNEQFF.